Included here is one TCR beta chain sequence, with context. Germline CDR1 is SEHNR and CDR2 is FQNEAQ (reference sequence). This CDR3 contains 11 residues. The data were taken from a study of T cells expressing NK-cell markers. A 5'RACE template switching approach incorporating UMIs was used to make TCR beta cDNA. TCRdb reanalyzed the 5' RACE reads and collapses them to one entry per CDR3 protein, without DNA. The sample totals hundreds of thousands of distinct CDR3 sequences. The sequence came from a woman between 18 and 69 years old in good health. Sequenced: blood T cells: a sorted CD56 or NKG2C T cell subset, CD4+ or CD8+ T cells, or bulk PBMC T cells (not recorded which). The rearrangement uses TRBV7-9 and TRBJ2-1; TCRdb calls TRBD1, which cannot be checked without DNA. CDR3 sequence: CASSPQGRQFF.